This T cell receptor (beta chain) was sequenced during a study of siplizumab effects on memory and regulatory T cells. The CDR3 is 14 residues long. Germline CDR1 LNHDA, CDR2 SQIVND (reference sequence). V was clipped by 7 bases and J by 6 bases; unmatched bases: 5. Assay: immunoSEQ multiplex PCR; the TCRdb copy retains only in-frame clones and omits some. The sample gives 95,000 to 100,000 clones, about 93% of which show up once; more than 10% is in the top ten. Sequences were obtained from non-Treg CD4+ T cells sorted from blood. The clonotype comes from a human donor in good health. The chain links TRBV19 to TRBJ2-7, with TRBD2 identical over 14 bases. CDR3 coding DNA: TGTGCCAGTAAGGGACTAGCGGGAGCGAGCGAGCAGTACTTC. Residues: CASKGLAGASEQYF.